Listed here is a single T cell receptor (beta chain). This sample stems from a study of blood T cell repertoires in COVID-19. The wider study: Acute-phase and convalescent COVID-19 samples originated in the United States, Italy and Spain. In each case, the material was cDNA or gDNA derived from T cells, B-cell-depleted T cells, or PBMCs.

Per the original methods: Amplified reference gene primers provided the basis for estimating nucleated cell counts. The protocol was immunoSEQ multiplex PCR, while the TCRdb copy is restricted to in-frame clones and leaves out a portion. The V and J calls and clone size are taken from that table; D and trimming were inferred from the DNA. The sample has 100,000 to 150,000 clones; approximately 85% are singletons. Looked up from germline, CDR1 is MDHEN and CDR2 is SYDVKM. There are 17 residues in the CDR3. The ends lost 3 bases at V and 0 bases at J; junction bases unmatched: 8. The source material was peripheral blood. The chain recombines TRBV28 with TRBJ2-3; 8 positions match TRBD2. The sequence was collected from a human donor in a cohort sampled during active COVID-19. The CDR3 is CASSFSASGLSTDTQYF. CDR3 bases: TGTGCCAGCAGTTTTTCGGCTAGCGGGCTCAGCACAGATACGCAGTATTTT.